Below are 13 T cell receptor beta chains sequenced from a single sample in a study of immune cell composition in non-small cell lung cancer. Assay: immunoSEQ multiplex PCR; the TCRdb copy retains only in-frame clones and omits some. The data show about 9,100 clones, almost 70% seen once. Sequencing was done on a sample of lung tumor tissue. These receptors were taken from a human donor with non-small cell lung cancer.

V is TRBV13 and J is TRBJ2-3; TRBD2 matches 9 bases. CDR3 size: 16 residues. V was pared by 4 bases and J by 4 bases, with 9 bases of the junction left unmatched. Germline V lookup: CDR1 PRHDT, CDR2 FYEKMQ (reference sequence). The DNA for the CDR3 is TGTGCCAGCAGCTCGGGACTAGCTGGGGGGGCAGATACGCAGTATTTT. Translated, it gives CASSSGLAGGADTQYF.

The J gene is TRBJ1-1, the V gene TRBV7-6; D not certain. V gave up 5 bases and J gave up 3 bases, with 13 bases separating them. CDR3 length equals 14 residues. CDR1 is SGHVS and CDR2 is FNYEAQ in the germline V gene. CDR3: CASSQRAGDTEAFF. The CDR3 DNA follows: TGTGCCAGCAGCCAAAGGGCCGGAGACACTGAAGCTTTCTTT.

The V gene is TRBV6-5, the J gene TRBJ1-5; D is possibly TRBD1 (6 bases). CDR1 is MNHEY and CDR2 is SVGAGI in the germline V gene. The V end lost 6 bases, the J end lost 4 bases, and 13 bases lay between the germline ends. The CDR3 runs to 14 residues. DNA for the CDR3: TGTGCCAGCAGCGCGTACAGGGAAAATCAGCCCCAGCATTTT. Translation: CASSAYRENQPQHF.

The V gene is TRBV4-2, the J gene TRBJ1-1; the D gene is possibly TRBD1 (5 bases). The CDR3 extends over 15 amino acids. The V gene's germline CDR1 is LGHNA and CDR2 YNFKEQ. The ends were cut back, 0 bases at V and 3 bases at J, with 11 bases in the middle. CDR3 residues: CASSQDLQEYTEAFF. The CDR3, as DNA: TGTGCCAGCAGCCAAGACCTACAGGAGTACACTGAAGCTTTCTTT.

V gene TRBV10-2 combines with J gene TRBJ1-4; 7 nucleotides match TRBD1. Germline trimming cut 5 bases from V and 7 bases from J; bases unmatched to any gene: 4. The CDR3 length is 13 residues. Germline CDR1 reads WSHSY; CDR2 reads SAAADI. CDR3 sequence reads: CASSRGGGEKLFF. The CDR3 region has the DNA TGCGCCAGCAGTCGAGGGGGCGGTGAAAAACTGTTTTTT.

V is TRBV6-1 and J is TRBJ1-2; the D gene is possibly TRBD1 (6 bases). The length of the CDR3 is 14 residues. Germline V gene lookup returns CDR1 MNHNS and CDR2 SASEGT. V was trimmed by 6 bases and J by 2 bases, leaving 13 bases between them. CDR3 sequence reads: CASRQQGGNYGYTF. Here the CDR3 DNA reads TGTGCCAGCAGGCAACAGGGTGGAAACTATGGCTACACCTTC.

The chain is built from TRBV6-1 and TRBJ2-7; D ambiguous. Germline V gene sequence: CDR1 MNHNS, CDR2 SASEGT. This CDR3 contains 13 residues. The V end lost 8 bases, the J end lost 1 base, and 12 bases lay between the germline ends. CDR3 sequence reads: CASRRRESYEQYF. In DNA, the CDR3 is TGTGCCAGCCGAAGACGCGAATCCTACGAGCAGTACTTC.

The chain has TRBV19 and TRBJ1-2; TRBD1 is a possible D gene (5 bases). V lost 5 bases, J lost 4 bases, and 14 bases lay in between. Germline V lookup: CDR1 LNHDA, CDR2 SQIVND (reference sequence). This CDR3 spans 14 amino acids. CDR3 amino acids: CASSAGYHIYGYTF. The CDR3 nucleotides read TGTGCCAGTAGTGCAGGGTATCATATCTATGGCTACACCTTC.

CDR3 coding DNA: TGTGCCAGCAGAAGAAGCCAGACGGACCTCTACGAGCAGTACTTC. Encoded protein: CASRRSQTDLYEQYF. The chain joins TRBV27 to TRBJ2-7, with D unclear. From germline, CDR1 is MNHEY and CDR2 SMNVEV (reference sequence). V lost 6 bases and J 3 bases, leaving 18 bases between the germline ends. The CDR3 extends over 15 amino acids.

CDR3 amino acids: CASSYSSSVQFF. The CDR3 bases are TGTGCCAGCAGTTACTCTTCTTCAGTGCAGTTCTTC. This chain links TRBV6-6 with TRBJ2-1; D remains ambiguous. V shed 0 bases and J shed 12 bases, with 9 bases lying between them. CDR3 length equals 12 residues. The germline CDR1 and CDR2 sequences are MNHNY and SVGAGI (reference sequence).

J is TRBJ1-4 and V is TRBV19; TRBD1 agrees at 11 bases. Germline CDR1 LNHDA, CDR2 SQIVND (reference sequence). V shed 5 bases, J shed 5 bases, and the junction held 13 bases outside the gene matches. The CDR3 sequence is 18 residues long. The CDR3 DNA is TGTGCCAGTAGTTCCCTGGACAGGGGGCTTTATCGGAATGAAAAACTGTTTTTT. It specifies CASSSLDRGLYRNEKLFF.

This sequence joins TRBV10-3 and TRBJ2-3, with 13 bases identical to TRBD2. CDR1 and CDR2 from the germline V gene are ENHRY and SYGVKD. J gave up 5 bases and V 7 bases, and 6 bases lay outside the gene matches. This CDR3 is built from 15 residues. In DNA, the CDR3 is TGTGCCATCAATCAACTAGCGGGGGGGCAAGATACGCAGTATTTT. Translation gives CAINQLAGGQDTQYF.

The chain employs TRBV7-2 and TRBJ2-2; no clear D gene. The CDR3 loop spans 13 amino acids. Germline CDR1 reads SGHTA; CDR2 reads FQGNSA. Trimming took off 7 bases at V and 4 bases at J, with 10 bases between the two ends. In nucleotides, the CDR3 is TGTGCCAGCATTCCAGAACGCACCGGGGAGCTGTTTTTT. Amino acid sequence: CASIPERTGELFF.